The 31 T cell receptor beta chains given below trace back to one sample, sequenced in a study of T cell repertoires in cytomegalovirus infection. Their target antigens are unknown. One entry per CDR3 protein results from TCRdb running MiXCR on the reads. The data hold 110,000 to 150,000 distinct CDR3 sequences, with over 25% observed a single time. Sequencing was performed on CD8+ T cells from cultured PBMCs, taken from culture after CMV antigen stimulation. The receptors come from a human donor in good health (CMV status not recorded). Some clones in this sample may be carry-over from other donors' samples.

The chain is built from TRBV20-1 and TRBJ1-2, with 9 bases that match TRBD1. CDR3 length: 12 amino acids. From germline, CDR1 is DFQATT and CDR2 SNEGSKA (reference sequence). The junction had 5 bases not matched to a gene; V was cut back by 5 bases and J by 7 bases. The CDR3 is CSASQGAGGYTF. In nucleotides, the CDR3 is TGCAGTGCTTCACAGGGGGCTGGTGGCTACACCTTC.

This clonotype was observed a few times. V and J are TRBV6-2 or TRBV6-3 and TRBJ2-7; possibly TRBD2 for D (6 bases). The germline V and J ends were trimmed by 6 bases and 3 bases, with 12 bases remaining between them. Germline values: CDR1 MNHEY, CDR2 SVGEGT. CDR3 size: 13 residues. CDR3 DNA sequence: TGTGCCAGCAGGCGGGACTTTCTCTACGAGCAGTACTTC. It is translated as CASRRDFLYEQYF.

This clonotype was observed a handful of times. The chain joins TRBV4-2 to TRBJ1-5, with D unresolved. Trimming shortened V by 1 base and J by 0 bases, and 7 bases separated the two germline ends. Germline assignment: CDR1 LGHNA and CDR2 YNFKEQ. This CDR3 comprises 15 residues. CDR3 protein: CASSQAMDSNQPQHF. The CDR3 DNA reads as TGTGCCAGCAGCCAAGCCATGGATAGCAATCAGCCCCAGCATTTT.

This clonotype showed up many times. This rearrangement joins TRBV7-2 to TRBJ2-5; 9 positions match TRBD1. V lost 2 bases and J lost 5; bases outside the gene matches: 9. This CDR3 contains 16 residues. CDR1 and CDR2 (germline): SGHTA, FQGNSA. The CDR3 sequence is CASSLRYGTGKETQYF. CDR3 bases: TGTGCCAGCAGCTTACGATACGGGACAGGGAAGGAGACCCAGTACTTC.

The chain is built from TRBV7-9 and TRBJ2-1; possibly TRBD1 for D (6 bases). This CDR3 has 13 amino acids. The V end was cut by 2 bases, the J end by 9 bases, with 11 bases between. In germline, CDR1 is SEHNR, CDR2 FQNEAQ (reference sequence). The CDR3 protein is CASSLPGTIEQFF. Here the CDR3 DNA reads TGTGCCAGCAGCTTACCCGGGACAATTGAGCAGTTCTTC.

There are many counts of this clonotype. The chain is built from TRBV20-1 and TRBJ2-3; D gene uncertain. CDR3 size: 13 residues. The germline CDR1 and CDR2 sequences are DFQATT and SNEGSKA (reference sequence). The DNA of the CDR3 is TGCACCACAGTAAATGATTTCACAGATACGCAGTATTTT. Translated: CTTVNDFTDTQYF.

This clonotype was seen a single time. This chain uses TRBV18 with TRBJ1-1; unclear D gene. The germline CDR1 and CDR2 sequences are KGHSH and LQKENI. CDR3 size: 13 residues. V lost 2 bases to trimming and J lost 7 bases, with 11 bases between them. The DNA for the CDR3 is TGTGCCAGCTCACCAGACCCAAGCAGTGAAGCTTTCTTT. It yields the protein CASSPDPSSEAFF.

This clonotype was counted only a few times. The chain employs TRBV19 and TRBJ2-1; 16 bases are a match to TRBD2. With V trimmed by 6 bases and J by 9 bases, 11 bases remained unmatched. Germline CDR1 LNHDA, CDR2 SQIVND (reference sequence). The CDR3 spans 17 residues. The CDR3 bases are TGTGCCAGTAGCTTGACCGGGACTAGCGGGGGGGCAAGTGAGCAGTTCTTC. Translated, it gives CASSLTGTSGGASEQFF.

Many counts were recorded for this clonotype. The chain couples TRBV11-2 to TRBJ2-1, with D perhaps TRBD2 (6 bases). There are 15 residues in the CDR3. The ends were cut back, 4 bases at V and 5 bases at J, with 15 bases in the middle. Germline V gene data show CDR1 as SGHAT and CDR2 as FQNNGV. The CDR3 region is CASSSGDFLNNEQFF. CDR3 DNA: TGTGCCAGCAGCTCCGGGGACTTTTTAAACAATGAGCAGTTCTTC.

This clonotype was observed at least ten times. The chain uses TRBV7-6 and TRBJ1-1, with D unresolved. The CDR3 consists of 15 residues. CDR1 and CDR2 (germline): SGHVS, FNYEAQ. Trimming stripped 4 bases from V and 9 bases from J, with 21 bases between. The CDR3 sequence is CASSYGPETPLQAFF. CDR3 sequence (DNA): TGTGCCAGCAGCTATGGGCCCGAGACACCTCTACAAGCTTTCTTT.

The chain uses TRBV12-5 and TRBJ2-1; TRBD2 aligns across 13 bases. The CDR3 is 15 residues long. J gave up 9 bases and V 7 bases, and 9 bases lay outside the gene matches. Germline values: CDR1 LGHNT, CDR2 FRNRAP. The CDR3 region has the DNA TGTGCTAGTGCCCCCACCGGACTAGCGGGGGTTGAGCAGTTCTTC. This codes for CASAPTGLAGVEQFF.

This rearrangement joins TRBV7-3 to TRBJ1-1; possibly TRBD1 for D (5 bases). V was trimmed by 3 bases and J by 0 bases, leaving 11 bases between them. The CDR3 runs to 15 residues. Germline lookup yields CDR1 SGHTA and CDR2 FQGTGA. CDR3: CASSLGDRLNTEAFF. CDR3 nucleotide sequence: TGTGCCAGCAGCTTGGGGGACCGTCTGAACACTGAAGCTTTCTTT. The variable domain in full, completed from reference TRBV7-3 and TRBJ1-1, reads GAGVSQTPSNKVTEKGKYVELRCDPISGHTALYWYRQSLGQGPEFLIYFQGTGAADDSGLPNDRFFAVRPEGSVSTLKIQRTERGDSAVYLCASSLGDRLNTEAFFGQGTRLTVV.

This clonotype has a handful of counts. The chain links TRBV28 to TRBJ2-1; 10 nucleotides agree with TRBD2. From germline, CDR1 is MDHEN and CDR2 SYDVKM. Trimming at V came to 5 bases and at J to 9 bases, leaving 19 bases not matched to a gene. The CDR3 has 18 residues. CDR3 bases: TGTGCCAGCAGTCCGCTCCCTTTAGCGGGGGGATTTTATTCTGAGCAGTTCTTC. Amino acids: CASSPLPLAGGFYSEQFF.

CDR3 sequence (DNA): TGTGCCAGCAGCTTTGGGGGGATTGGTGTGGGCTACGAGCAGTACTTC. It encodes CASSFGGIGVGYEQYF. The chain has TRBV11-2 and TRBJ2-7; tentatively, D is TRBD2 (6 bases). The V and J ends lost 3 bases and 3 bases respectively, with 18 bases between them. The germline CDR1 and CDR2 sequences are SGHAT and FQNNGV. The CDR3 covers 16 residues. Together with reference TRBV11-2 and TRBJ2-7, the CDR3 gives the full variable domain: EAGVAQSPRYKIIEKRQSVAFWCNPISGHATLYWYQQILGQGPKLLIQFQNNGVVDDSQLPKDRFSAERLKGVDSTLKIQPAKLEDSAVYLCASSFGGIGVGYEQYFGPGTRLTVT.

This clonotype was detected many times. The limits of the CDR3 on the DNA are not certain, so only TCRdb's listed CDR3 is given. The J gene is TRBJ1-1, the V gene TRBV12-3 or TRBV12-4; the D call TRBD1 from the table was never checked on the DNA. The CDR3 spans 15 residues, counting both ends. This CDR3 reads CASSSSTPWGTEAFF.

The chain combines TRBV28 with TRBJ2-3; D uncertain. Per the germline V gene, CDR1 is MDHEN and CDR2 is SYDVKM. Trimming left V 6 bases short and J 0 bases short, with 13 bases between. CDR3 length equals 15 residues. CDR3 protein: CASSSPDTSTDTQYF. In nucleotides, the CDR3 is TGTGCCAGCAGCTCTCCCGATACTAGCACAGATACGCAGTATTTT. Full variable domain (missing parts from reference TRBV28 and TRBJ2-3): DVKVTQSSRYLVKRTGEKVFLECVQDMDHENMFWYRQDPGLGLRLIYFSYDVKMKEKGDIPEGYSVSREKKERFSLILESASTNQTSMYLCASSSPDTSTDTQYFGPGTRLTVL.

This clonotype was found a few times. The chain has TRBV27 and TRBJ2-5; D is unresolved. This CDR3 is built from 14 residues. V was cut by 5 bases and J by 1 base, with 11 bases left in between. Per germline, CDR1 MNHEY and CDR2 SMNVEV (reference sequence). CDR3 region: CASSNIGFQETQYF. Written as DNA, the CDR3 is TGTGCCAGCAGTAATATCGGGTTCCAAGAGACCCAGTACTTC.

The chain joins TRBV20-1 to TRBJ2-7; D gene ambiguous. This CDR3 has 13 amino acids. Trimming removed 0 bases from V and 1 base from J, with 7 bases in between. CDR1 and CDR2 (germline): DFQATT, SNEGSKA (reference sequence). The CDR3 DNA sequence: TGCAGTGCTAGAGATATAGGGTCCTACGAGCAGTACTTC. Protein product: CSARDIGSYEQYF.

The chain links TRBV5-6 to TRBJ1-1, with D perhaps TRBD1 (6 bases). With 3 bases removed from V and 5 bases from J, the gap between germline ends came to 17 bases. The CDR3 spans 15 residues. Germline V CDR1 and CDR2: SGHDT, YYEEEE. The CDR3 region has the DNA TGTGCCAGCAGCTCGGACAGAGCCCTGGGGACTGAAGCTTTCTTT. It is translated as CASSSDRALGTEAFF.

This clonotype was seen ten or more times. The rearrangement links TRBV20-1 to TRBJ2-2; weak D call: TRBD1 (5 bases). From germline, CDR1 is DFQATT and CDR2 SNEGSKA (reference sequence). The CDR3 consists of 13 residues. Trimming took 2 bases from V and 1 from J, leaving 5 bases between them. The CDR3 loop reads CSARQGNTGELFF. The CDR3 region has the DNA TGCAGTGCTAGACAGGGGAACACCGGGGAGCTGTTTTTT.

This clonotype was observed a handful of times. The chain carries TRBV7-9 and TRBJ2-7; no reliable D call. Trimming removed 1 base at V and 5 bases at J, with 6 bases between. Germline V gene lookup returns CDR1 SEHNR and CDR2 FQNEAQ (reference sequence). The CDR3 covers 12 residues. In nucleotides, the CDR3 is TGTGCCAGCAGCTTAGGGGAAAACGAGCAGTACTTC. Encoded protein: CASSLGENEQYF.

The chain is built from TRBV27 and TRBJ2-1; D ambiguous. Germline values: CDR1 MNHEY, CDR2 SMNVEV (reference sequence). This CDR3 contains 14 residues. V was shortened by 2 bases and J by 7 bases, with 12 bases between the two germline ends. The CDR3 region is CASSLALSRNEQFF. Written as DNA, the CDR3 is TGTGCCAGCAGTTTAGCCCTAAGCCGTAATGAGCAGTTCTTC.

This clonotype has only one observation. J is TRBJ1-2 and V is TRBV2; D is ambiguous. The V end was cut by 6 bases, the J end by 4 bases, with 24 bases between. CDR3 length: 17 residues. CDR1 is SNHLY, CDR2 FYNNEI, per germline. CDR3: CASSQEASFYLSYGYTF. The CDR3 DNA is TGTGCCAGCAGCCAGGAAGCCTCCTTCTATCTCAGCTATGGCTACACCTTC.

The chain links TRBV7-9 to TRBJ2-5; no clear D. Germline V gives CDR1 SEHNR, CDR2 FQNEAQ (reference sequence). V lost 6 bases to trimming and J lost 0 bases, with 14 bases between them. The CDR3 has 15 amino acids. The CDR3 DNA is TGTGCCAGCAGTTACCTTAGGTCGTACCAAGAGACCCAGTACTTC. This gives the protein CASSYLRSYQETQYF.

This clonotype was counted only a few times. J is TRBJ2-7 and V is TRBV4-1; D call uncertain. This CDR3 is built from 15 residues. Germline loops: CDR1 MGHRA, CDR2 YSYEKL. V was shortened by 4 bases and J by 3 bases, with 16 bases between the two germline ends. In DNA, the CDR3 is TGCGCCAGCAGCCTAACCGGTCTAACGGGCTACGAGCAGTACTTC. Protein sequence: CASSLTGLTGYEQYF.

This clonotype was counted a single time. The rearrangement links TRBV6-6 to TRBJ2-3; D unclear. The germline CDR1 and CDR2 sequences are MNHNY and SVGAGI (reference sequence). CDR3 length equals 15 residues. V lost 6 bases and J 5 bases, leaving 18 bases between the germline ends. The CDR3 reads CASRKEPAAIDTQYF. CDR3 sequence (DNA): TGTGCCAGCAGAAAAGAGCCTGCGGCGATAGATACGCAGTATTTT.

This clonotype was observed at least ten times. The chain recombines TRBV3-1 with TRBJ2-5; the D gene is possibly TRBD1 (6 bases). Trimming pared 4 bases from V and 2 bases from J, leaving 14 bases between. The CDR3 consists of 15 residues. Per the germline V gene, CDR1 is LGHDT and CDR2 is YNNKEL (reference sequence). CDR3 nucleotide sequence: TGTGCCAGCAGCCGAACTGCCAGGGGACAAGAGACCCAGTACTTC. Amino acid sequence: CASSRTARGQETQYF.

This clonotype was picked up a small number of times. This chain uses TRBV7-6 with TRBJ2-7; unclear D gene. The CDR3 totals 13 residues. Germline assignment: CDR1 SGHVS and CDR2 FNYEAQ. The V end lost 5 bases, the J end lost 7 bases, and 15 bases lay between the germline ends. The CDR3 reads CASSPPHYEEQYF. DNA of the CDR3: TGTGCCAGCAGCCCTCCCCATTACGAGGAGCAGTACTTC.

This clonotype occurred a few times. The V call is TRBV4-1, the J call TRBJ1-1; 9 nucleotides match TRBD1. Germline V gene lookup returns CDR1 MGHRA and CDR2 YSYEKL. There are 16 residues in the CDR3. V gave up 4 bases and J gave up 5 bases; unmatched junction bases: 11. CDR3 amino acids: CASSLNLQGARTEAFF. The CDR3 DNA reads as TGCGCCAGCAGCCTAAACTTACAGGGGGCTCGAACTGAAGCTTTCTTT.

The chain has TRBV12-3 or TRBV12-4 and TRBJ2-2, with D perhaps TRBD1 or TRBD2 (5 bases each). This CDR3 is built from 16 residues. V lost 7 bases and J lost 1, with 16 bases in between. The DNA of the CDR3 is TGTGCCAGCATCTTAACGGGACCCGGGAACACCGGGGAGCTGTTTTTT. Encoded protein: CASILTGPGNTGELFF.

The genes are TRBV7-9 and TRBJ1-2; D not resolved. The V end lost 2 bases, the J end lost 3 bases, and 7 bases lay between the germline ends. CDR1 and CDR2 from the germline V gene are SEHNR and FQNEAQ (reference sequence). This CDR3 has 13 amino acids. CDR3 sequence reads: CASSLIGHYGYTF. CDR3 bases: TGTGCCAGCAGCTTAATAGGGCACTATGGCTACACCTTC.